This TCR beta chain appears in the sequencing data of a study of cytomegalovirus exposure and HLA in healthy donors. General study points: Previously analyzed data showed that most TCR beta V segments were productive at a frequency of about 87% or about 30%. A later analysis linked a missense DCLRE1C variant to TCR beta V- and J-gene trimming.

Trimming removed 0 bases at V and 5 bases at J, with 12 bases between. The CDR3 covers 15 residues. CDR1 and CDR2 from the germline V gene are KGHSH and LQKENI. Primers: 60 Vbeta forward and 13 Jbeta reverse. The data were produced by immunoSEQ multiplex PCR, yet TCRdb's version contains in-frame clones alone and is incomplete. This sample has under 150,000 clones, with nearly 80% found just once. About this clone itself: Its specificity is not known.

The rearrangement joins TRBV18 to TRBJ2-3; D is unresolved. The clonotype originates from a woman younger than 45 in good health and CMV-seronegative. The sequenced sample was PBMCs. The CDR3 DNA is TGTGCCAGCTCACCACCGGGCCATTCGGAAGATACGCAGTATTTT. It codes for CASSPPGHSEDTQYF. The complete variable domain, with remaining parts taken from reference TRBV18 and TRBJ2-3, reads NAGVMQNPRHLVRRRGQEARLRCSPMKGHSHVYWYRQLPEEGLKFMVYLQKENIIDESGMPKERFSAEFPKEGPSILRIQQVVRGDSAAYFCASSPPGHSEDTQYFGPGTRLTVL.